The clone carrying this TCR beta chain was found a few times. The CDR3 is 13 amino acids. CDR1 MNHEY and CDR2 SVGEGT come from the germline V gene. Between the trimmed V and J ends, which lost 0 bases and 8 bases, there was a span of 10 bases. This sample is part of a study of blood T cell repertoires in COVID-19. Looking at the study overall: Acute-phase and convalescent COVID-19 samples originated in the United States, Italy and Spain. T cells, B-cell-depleted T cells, or PBMCs provided the cDNA or gDNA that served as material.

Using immunoSEQ multiplex PCR, the repertoire was profiled, and TCRdb retains in-frame clones only, with some absent. The data show 150,000 or so clones, roughly 83% seen once. Seattle cases were enrolled at active infection and followed longitudinally. Specimen: peripheral blood. The sequence was obtained from a woman aged 70-85 years with COVID-19, enrolled during active disease. This chain uses TRBV6-2 or TRBV6-3 with TRBJ1-2, with no clear D. CDR3 in DNA: TGTGCCAGCAGTTACTCGAACACGGGAGGCTACACCTTC. Translating it yields CASSYSNTGGYTF.